The rows below give T cell receptor beta chains drawn from one sample of a study of cytomegalovirus exposure and HLA in healthy donors. TCRdb keeps only in-frame clones here, not all; method: immunoSEQ multiplex PCR. The sample has 150,000 to 200,000 clones, 77% seen once. The specimen sequenced was PBMCs. These receptors all stem from a woman in her twenties or thirties in good health and CMV-seronegative. Both conserved end residues are part of each CDR3.

TRBV30	TRBJ1-4	CAWSVRRGFNEKLFF
TRBV5-4	TRBJ1-4	CASSLEPGANEKLFF
TRBV29-1	TRBJ2-3	CSVAGGGSTDTQYF
TRBV9	TRBJ1-1	CASSVSSGGKNTEAFF
TRBV29-1	TRBJ2-1	CSFERRFGYEQFF
TRBV19	TRBJ2-1	CASTSDRGPYNEQFF
TRBV30	TRBJ1-1	CAWRILNTEAFF
TRBV27	TRBJ2-5	CASSFGTSGGARTQYF
TRBV6-1	TRBJ1-4	CASSQGLPIEKLFF
TRBV30	TRBJ1-2	CAWSVPPDSGYTF
TRBV7-3	TRBJ2-1	CASSSFSGTSYNEQFF
TRBV2	TRBJ1-4	CASRPHATNEKLFF
TRBV4-1	TRBJ2-5	CASSFPRDPRLAEGDQETQYF
TRBV4-2	TRBJ2-7	CASSQDWAGGSYEQYF
TRBV4-1	TRBJ1-6	CASSYREDNSPLHF
TRBV28	TRBJ1-1	CASVAAAEAFF